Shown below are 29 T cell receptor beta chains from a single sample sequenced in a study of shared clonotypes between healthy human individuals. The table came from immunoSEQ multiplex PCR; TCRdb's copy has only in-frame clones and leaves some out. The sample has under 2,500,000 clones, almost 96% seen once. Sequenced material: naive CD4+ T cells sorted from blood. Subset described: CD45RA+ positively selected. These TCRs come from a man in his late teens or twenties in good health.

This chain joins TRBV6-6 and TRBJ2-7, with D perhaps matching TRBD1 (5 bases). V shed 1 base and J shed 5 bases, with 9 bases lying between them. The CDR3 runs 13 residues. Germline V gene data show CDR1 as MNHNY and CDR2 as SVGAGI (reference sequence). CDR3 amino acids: CASSYFGHDEQYF. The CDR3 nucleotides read TGTGCCAGCAGTTACTTCGGACACGACGAGCAGTACTTC.

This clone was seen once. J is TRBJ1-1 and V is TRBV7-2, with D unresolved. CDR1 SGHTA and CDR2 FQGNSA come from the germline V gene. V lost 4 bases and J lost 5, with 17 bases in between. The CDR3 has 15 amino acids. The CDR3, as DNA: TGTGCCAGCAGCTCCGAAGGTCCCCCGAAAACTGAAGCTTTCTTT. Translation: CASSSEGPPKTEAFF.

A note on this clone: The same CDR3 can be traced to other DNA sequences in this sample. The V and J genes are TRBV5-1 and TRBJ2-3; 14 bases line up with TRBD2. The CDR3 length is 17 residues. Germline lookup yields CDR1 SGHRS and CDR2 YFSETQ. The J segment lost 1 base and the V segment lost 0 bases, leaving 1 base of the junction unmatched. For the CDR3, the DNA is TGCGCCAGCAGCTTGGGACTAGCGGGAGGGCGCACAGATACGCAGTATTTT. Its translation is CASSLGLAGGRTDTQYF.

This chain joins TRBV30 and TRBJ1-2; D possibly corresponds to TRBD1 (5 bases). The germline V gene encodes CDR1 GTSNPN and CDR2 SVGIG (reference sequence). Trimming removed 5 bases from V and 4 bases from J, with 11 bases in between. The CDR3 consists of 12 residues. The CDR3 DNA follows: TGTGCCTGGGGGCAGGGCTCCTATGGCTACACCTTC. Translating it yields CAWGQGSYGYTF.

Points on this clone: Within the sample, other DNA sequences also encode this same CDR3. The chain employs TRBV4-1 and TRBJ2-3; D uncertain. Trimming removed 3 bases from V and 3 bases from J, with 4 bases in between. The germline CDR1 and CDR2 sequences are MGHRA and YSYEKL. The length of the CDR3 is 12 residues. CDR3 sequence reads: CASSHPTDTQYF. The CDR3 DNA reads TGCGCCAGCAGCCACCCTACAGATACGCAGTATTTT.

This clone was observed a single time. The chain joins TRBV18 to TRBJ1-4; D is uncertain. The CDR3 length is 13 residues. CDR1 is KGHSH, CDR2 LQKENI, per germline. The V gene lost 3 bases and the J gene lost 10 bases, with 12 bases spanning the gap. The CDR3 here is CASSPNKDGKLFF. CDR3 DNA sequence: TGTGCCAGCTCACCCAATAAGGATGGAAAACTGTTTTTT.

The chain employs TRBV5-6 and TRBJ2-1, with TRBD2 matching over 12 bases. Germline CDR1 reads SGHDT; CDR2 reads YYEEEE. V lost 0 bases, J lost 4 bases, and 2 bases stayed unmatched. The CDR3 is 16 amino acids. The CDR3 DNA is TGTGCCAGCAGCTTGGCCGGACTAGCGGGATACAATGAGCAGTTCTTC. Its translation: CASSLAGLAGYNEQFF.

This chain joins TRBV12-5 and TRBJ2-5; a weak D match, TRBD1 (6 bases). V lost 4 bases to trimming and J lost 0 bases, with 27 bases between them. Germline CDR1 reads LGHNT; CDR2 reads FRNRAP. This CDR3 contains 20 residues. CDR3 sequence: CASGWGRPLQGGPHQETQYF. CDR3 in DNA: TGTGCTAGTGGTTGGGGGCGGCCTCTCCAGGGCGGCCCCCACCAAGAGACCCAGTACTTC.

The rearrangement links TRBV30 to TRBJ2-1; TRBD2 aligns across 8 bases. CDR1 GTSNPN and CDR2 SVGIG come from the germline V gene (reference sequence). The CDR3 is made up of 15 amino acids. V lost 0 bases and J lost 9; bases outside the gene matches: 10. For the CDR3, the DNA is TGTGCCTGGAGTGTATTACGGGAGGGCCGTAGTGAGCAGTTCTTC. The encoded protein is CAWSVLREGRSEQFF.

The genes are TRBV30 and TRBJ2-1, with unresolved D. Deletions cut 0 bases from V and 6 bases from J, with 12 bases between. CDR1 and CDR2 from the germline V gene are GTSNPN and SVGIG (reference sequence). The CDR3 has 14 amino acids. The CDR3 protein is CAWSVLSWGNEQFF. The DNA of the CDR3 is TGTGCCTGGAGTGTACTTTCCTGGGGCAATGAGCAGTTCTTC. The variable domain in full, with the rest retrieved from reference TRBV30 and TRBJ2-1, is SQTIHQWPATLVQPVGSPLSLECTVEGTSNPNLYWYRQAAGRGLQLLFYSVGIGQISSEVPQNLSASRPQDRQFILSSKKLLLSDSGFYLCAWSVLSWGNEQFFGPGTRLTVL.

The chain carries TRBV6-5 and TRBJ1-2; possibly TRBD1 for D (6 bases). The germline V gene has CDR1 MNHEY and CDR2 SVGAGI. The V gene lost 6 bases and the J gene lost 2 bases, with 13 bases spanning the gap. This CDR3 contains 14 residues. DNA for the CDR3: TGTGCCAGCAGACGACTCCAGGGGAACTATGGCTACACCTTC. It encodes CASRRLQGNYGYTF.

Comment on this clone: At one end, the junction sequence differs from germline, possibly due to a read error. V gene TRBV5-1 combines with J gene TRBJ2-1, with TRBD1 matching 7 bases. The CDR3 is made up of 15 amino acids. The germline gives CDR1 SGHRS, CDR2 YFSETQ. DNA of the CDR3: TGCGCCAGCAGATTGGTAGGACAGGCCTTAGATGAGCAGTTCTTC. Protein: CASRLVGQALDEQFF. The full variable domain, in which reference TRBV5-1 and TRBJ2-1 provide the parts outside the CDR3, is KAGVTQTPRYLIKTRGQQVTLSCSPISGHRSVSWYQQTPGQGLQFLFEYFSETQRNKGNFPGRFSGRQFSNSRSEMNVSTLELGDSALYLCASRLVGQALDEQFFGPGTRLTVL.

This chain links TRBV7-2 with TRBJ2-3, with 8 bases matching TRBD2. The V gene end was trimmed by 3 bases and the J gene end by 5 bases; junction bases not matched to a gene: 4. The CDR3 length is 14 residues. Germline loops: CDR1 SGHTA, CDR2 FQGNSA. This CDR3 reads CASSFKSGGDTQYF. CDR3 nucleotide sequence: TGTGCCAGCAGCTTCAAAAGCGGGGGAGATACGCAGTATTTT.

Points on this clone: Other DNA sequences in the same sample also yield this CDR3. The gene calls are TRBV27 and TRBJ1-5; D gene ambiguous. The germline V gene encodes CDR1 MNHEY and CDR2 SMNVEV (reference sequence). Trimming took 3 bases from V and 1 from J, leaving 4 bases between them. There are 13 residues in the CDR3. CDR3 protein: CASSLGSNQPQHF. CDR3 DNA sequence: TGTGCCAGCAGTTTGGGGAGCAATCAGCCCCAGCATTTT.

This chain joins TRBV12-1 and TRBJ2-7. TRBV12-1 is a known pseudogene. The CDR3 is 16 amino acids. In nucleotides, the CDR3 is TGTGCCAGCAGCTTTGGAGCTCGGGGGCGGGCCTACGAGCAGTACTTC. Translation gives CASSFGARGRAYEQYF.

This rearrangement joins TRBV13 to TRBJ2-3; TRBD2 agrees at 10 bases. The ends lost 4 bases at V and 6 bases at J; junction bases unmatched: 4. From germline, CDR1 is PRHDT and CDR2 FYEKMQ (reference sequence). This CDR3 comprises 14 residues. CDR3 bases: TGTGCCAGCAGCTCTAGCGGGAGTGATGATACGCAGTATTTT. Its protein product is CASSSSGSDDTQYF.

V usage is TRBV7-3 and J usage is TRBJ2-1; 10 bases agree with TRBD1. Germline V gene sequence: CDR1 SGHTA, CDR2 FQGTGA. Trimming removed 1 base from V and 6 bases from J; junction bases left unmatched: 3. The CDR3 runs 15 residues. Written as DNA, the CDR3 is TGTGCCAGCAGCTTAAGTAGGGACAGGGGCAATGAGCAGTTCTTC. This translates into CASSLSRDRGNEQFF.

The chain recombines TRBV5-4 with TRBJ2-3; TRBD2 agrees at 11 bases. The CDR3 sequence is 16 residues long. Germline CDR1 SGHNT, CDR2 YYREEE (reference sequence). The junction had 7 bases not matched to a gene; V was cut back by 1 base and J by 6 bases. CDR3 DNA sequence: TGTGCCAGCAGCTTGATAGCGGGGGGGCCGGGGGATACGCAGTATTTT. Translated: CASSLIAGGPGDTQYF.

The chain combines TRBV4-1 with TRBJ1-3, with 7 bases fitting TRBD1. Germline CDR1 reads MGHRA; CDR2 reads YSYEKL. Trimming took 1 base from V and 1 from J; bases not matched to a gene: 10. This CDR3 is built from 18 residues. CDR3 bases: TGCGCCAGCAGCCAAGGTCCGGGACAGAGGAGTTCTGGAAACACCATATATTTT. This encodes CASSQGPGQRSSGNTIYF.

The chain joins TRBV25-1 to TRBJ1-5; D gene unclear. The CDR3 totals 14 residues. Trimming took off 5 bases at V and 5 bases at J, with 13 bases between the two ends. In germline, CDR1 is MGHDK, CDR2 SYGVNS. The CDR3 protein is CASSLSGFYQPQHF. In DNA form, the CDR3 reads TGTGCCAGCAGTCTCTCGGGGTTTTATCAGCCCCAGCATTTT.

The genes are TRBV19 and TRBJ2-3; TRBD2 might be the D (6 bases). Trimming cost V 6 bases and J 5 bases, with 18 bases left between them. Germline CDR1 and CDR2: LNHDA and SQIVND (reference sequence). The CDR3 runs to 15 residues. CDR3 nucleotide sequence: TGTGCCAGTAGCGGAGGGAGTTCGATTATAGATACGCAGTATTTT. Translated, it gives CASSGGSSIIDTQYF. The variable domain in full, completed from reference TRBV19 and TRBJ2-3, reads DGGITQSPKYLFRKEGQNVTLSCEQNLNHDAMYWYRQDPGQGLRLIYYSQIVNDFQKGDIAEGYSVSREKKESFPLTVTSAQKNPTAFYLCASSGGSSIIDTQYFGPGTRLTVL.

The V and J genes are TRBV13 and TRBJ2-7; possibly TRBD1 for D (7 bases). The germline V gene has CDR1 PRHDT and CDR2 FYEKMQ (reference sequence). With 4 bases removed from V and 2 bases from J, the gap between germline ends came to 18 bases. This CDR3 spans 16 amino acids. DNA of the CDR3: TGTGCCAGCAGCTCTCGGGGGTGGGACAGTACCTACGAGCAGTACTTC. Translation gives CASSSRGWDSTYEQYF.

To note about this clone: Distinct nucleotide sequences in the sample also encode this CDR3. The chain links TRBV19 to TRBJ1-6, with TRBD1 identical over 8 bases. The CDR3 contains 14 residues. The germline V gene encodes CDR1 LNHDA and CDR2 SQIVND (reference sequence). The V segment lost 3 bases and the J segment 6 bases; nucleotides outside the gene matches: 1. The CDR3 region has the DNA TGTGCCAGTAGTATCGACAGGGGTAATTCACCCCTCCACTTT. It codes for CASSIDRGNSPLHF. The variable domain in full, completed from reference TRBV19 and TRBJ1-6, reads DGGITQSPKYLFRKEGQNVTLSCEQNLNHDAMYWYRQDPGQGLRLIYYSQIVNDFQKGDIAEGYSVSREKKESFPLTVTSAQKNPTAFYLCASSIDRGNSPLHFGNGTRLTVT.

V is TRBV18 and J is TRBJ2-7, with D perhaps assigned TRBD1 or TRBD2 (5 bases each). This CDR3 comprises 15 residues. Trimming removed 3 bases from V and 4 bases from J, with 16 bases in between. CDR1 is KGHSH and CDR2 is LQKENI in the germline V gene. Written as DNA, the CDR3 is TGTGCCAGCTCACCTGGGGCAGTCGAGGGGTACGAGCAGTACTTC. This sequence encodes CASSPGAVEGYEQYF.

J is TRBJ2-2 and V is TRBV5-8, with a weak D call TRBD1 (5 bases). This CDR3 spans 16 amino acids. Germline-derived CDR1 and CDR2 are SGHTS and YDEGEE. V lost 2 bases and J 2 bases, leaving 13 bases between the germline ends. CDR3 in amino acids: CASSFRRAANTGELFF. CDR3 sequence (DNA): TGTGCCAGCAGCTTCCGCAGGGCAGCAAACACCGGGGAGCTGTTTTTT.

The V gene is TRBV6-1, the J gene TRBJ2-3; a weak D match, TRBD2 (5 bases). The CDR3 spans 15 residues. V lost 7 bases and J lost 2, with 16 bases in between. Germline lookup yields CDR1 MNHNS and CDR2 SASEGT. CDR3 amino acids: CASNKEGYPTDTQYF. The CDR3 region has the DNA TGTGCCAGCAACAAAGAGGGTTACCCCACAGATACGCAGTATTTT.

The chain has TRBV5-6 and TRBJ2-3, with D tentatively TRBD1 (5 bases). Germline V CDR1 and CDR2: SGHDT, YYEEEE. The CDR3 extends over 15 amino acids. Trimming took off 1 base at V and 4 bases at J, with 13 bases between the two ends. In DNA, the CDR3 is TGTGCCAGCAGCTTGATGCAGGGTTGGGCAGATACGCAGTATTTT. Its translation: CASSLMQGWADTQYF.

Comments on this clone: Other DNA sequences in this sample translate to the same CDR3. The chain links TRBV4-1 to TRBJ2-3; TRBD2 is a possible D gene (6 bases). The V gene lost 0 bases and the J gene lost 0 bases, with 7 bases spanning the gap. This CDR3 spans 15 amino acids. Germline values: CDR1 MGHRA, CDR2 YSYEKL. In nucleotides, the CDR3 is TGCGCCAGCAGCCAAGACGGGACTAGCACAGATACGCAGTATTTT. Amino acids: CASSQDGTSTDTQYF.

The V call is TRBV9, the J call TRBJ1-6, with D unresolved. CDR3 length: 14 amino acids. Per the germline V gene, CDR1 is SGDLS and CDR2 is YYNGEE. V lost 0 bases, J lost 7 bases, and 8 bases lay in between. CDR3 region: CASSVASANSPLHF. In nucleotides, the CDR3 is TGTGCCAGCAGCGTAGCCAGTGCGAATTCACCCCTCCACTTT.